The text below deals with one T cell receptor (beta chain). Deletions cut 1 base from V and 1 base from J, with 16 bases between. CDR1 is SGHDN, CDR2 FVKESK, per germline. The CDR3 has 17 amino acids. The data were taken from a study of blood T cell repertoires in COVID-19. Study information: PBMCs, B-cell-depleted T cells, or T cells provided the cDNA or gDNA that made up the material.

Under the authors' procedure: Reference gene primer amplification gave estimated nucleated cell counts. The repertoire was sequenced with immunoSEQ multiplex PCR; TCRdb's copy has only in-frame clones and lacks some. That table is the source of V, J and clone size, and D and trimming were worked out from the DNA. This table has about 26,000 clones, roughly 91% appearing once. The chain combines TRBV14 with TRBJ1-1, with unresolved D. The sequencing input was peripheral blood. The origin of this receptor is a human donor in a cohort sampled during active COVID-19. The donor label of this sample is uncertain. The CDR3 DNA sequence: TGTGCCAGCAGCCAAGTTCTGATGGCCCTAGGGAACACTGAAGCTTTCTTT. Translating it yields CASSQVLMALGNTEAFF.